The 9 T cell receptor beta chains below were found in one sample sequenced in a study of Ad26.COV2.S vaccination and SARS-CoV-2 variants. Treatment meaning: 19 received Ad26.COV2.S at low or high dose, single or two shots; roughly 5 received placebo; per-sample allocation not given. The samples were gathered on day 63 after the first injection of vaccine or placebo. This table comes from immunoSEQ multiplex PCR, and its TCRdb copy is limited to in-frame clones, with some not included. The table lists approximately 300,000 clones, 85% to 90% of them singletons. Sample: peripheral blood, taken in a trial of Ad26.COV2.S vaccine versus placebo. All receptors derive from a person between 18 and 59 years old who received the Ad26.COV2.S COVID-19 vaccine or a placebo.

The V and J genes are TRBV6-2 or TRBV6-3 and TRBJ1-1; TRBD1 matches at 11 bases. CDR3 length: 17 amino acids. Looked up from germline, CDR1 is MNHEY and CDR2 is SVGEGT. The ends lost 4 bases at V and 5 bases at J; junction bases unmatched: 12. CDR3 in amino acids: CASSWDPGQGARTEAFF. DNA of the CDR3: TGTGCCAGCAGTTGGGATCCCGGACAGGGGGCGCGAACTGAAGCTTTCTTT.

The chain links TRBV15 to TRBJ2-4, with D perhaps matching TRBD2 (5 bases). With 0 bases removed from V and 2 bases from J, the gap between germline ends came to 14 bases. This CDR3 has 17 amino acids. Germline assignment: CDR1 LNHNV and CDR2 YYDKDF (reference sequence). The CDR3 region is CATSRDQWEWTKNIQYF. The CDR3 region has the DNA TGTGCCACCAGCAGAGATCAGTGGGAGTGGACCAAAAACATTCAGTACTTC.

V gene TRBV19 combines with J gene TRBJ1-5; D call uncertain. Germline V gene sequence: CDR1 LNHDA, CDR2 SQIVND (reference sequence). V lost 0 bases and J 6 bases, leaving 15 bases between the germline ends. There are 16 residues in the CDR3. CDR3 loop: CASSIDLVGPVQPQHF. CDR3 bases: TGTGCCAGTAGTATAGATTTGGTAGGCCCGGTTCAGCCCCAGCATTTT.

V gene TRBV15 combines with J gene TRBJ2-7; D not certain. Germline-derived CDR1 and CDR2 are LNHNV and YYDKDF (reference sequence). The CDR3 has 15 residues. Trimming left V 1 base short and J 4 bases short, with 14 bases between. The CDR3 DNA is TGTGCCACCAGCAGAGGACGTGGGGTAGGGTACGAGCAGTACTTC. Translating gives CATSRGRGVGYEQYF.

The V gene is TRBV5-6, the J gene TRBJ1-3, with 8 bases identical to TRBD1. There are 15 residues in the CDR3. CDR1 and CDR2 from the germline V gene are SGHDT and YYEEEE. The ends lost 5 bases at V and 0 bases at J; junction bases unmatched: 4. The CDR3 bases are TGTGCCAGCAGGGATACAGGGGGCTCTGGAAACACCATATATTTT. Its translation: CASRDTGGSGNTIYF.

V gene TRBV7-2 combines with J gene TRBJ2-7; perhaps D is TRBD1 or TRBD2 (5 bases each). Germline V lookup: CDR1 SGHTA, CDR2 FQGNSA. The CDR3 is 18 amino acids. V lost 5 bases to trimming and J lost 0 bases, with 23 bases between them. The CDR3 loop is CASSPRGAGVGSSYEQYF. The CDR3 region has the DNA TGTGCCAGCAGCCCTAGGGGCGCCGGGGTAGGCAGCTCCTACGAGCAGTACTTC. The variable domain in full, with the rest retrieved from reference TRBV7-2 and TRBJ2-7, is GAGVSQSPSNKVTEKGKDVELRCDPISGHTALYWYRQSLGQGLEFLIYFQGNSAPDKSGLPSDRFSAERTGGSVSTLTIQRTQQEDSAVYLCASSPRGAGVGSSYEQYFGPGTRLTVT.

The chain uses TRBV5-4 and TRBJ2-2, with D unclear. This CDR3 comprises 16 residues. Trimming removed 2 bases from V and 0 bases from J, with 11 bases in between. Germline V gene data show CDR1 as SGHNT and CDR2 as YYREEE (reference sequence). The CDR3 region is CASSFDTLTNTGELFF. In DNA, the CDR3 is TGTGCCAGCAGCTTCGACACTCTGACGAACACCGGGGAGCTGTTTTTT.

The J gene is TRBJ1-5, the V gene TRBV7-2; a weak D match, TRBD1 (6 bases). CDR3 size: 12 residues. Trimming shortened V by 5 bases and J by 11 bases, and 13 bases separated the two germline ends. Germline V gene lookup returns CDR1 SGHTA and CDR2 FQGNSA. CDR3 coding DNA: TGTGCCAGCAGCCCAGGGACACCGGCCCAGCATTTT. Translated: CASSPGTPAQHF.

The chain couples TRBV9 to TRBJ1-2; TRBD1 is a possible D gene (5 bases). The V gene lost 1 base and the J gene lost 4 bases, with 11 bases spanning the gap. CDR3 length: 14 amino acids. CDR1 is SGDLS and CDR2 is YYNGEE in the germline V gene. CDR3 sequence reads: CASSVYGGAYGYTF. DNA for the CDR3: TGTGCCAGCAGCGTATATGGGGGAGCCTATGGCTACACCTTC. Supplemented by reference TRBV9 and TRBJ1-2, the full variable domain reads DSGVTQTPKHLITATGQRVTLRCSPRSGDLSVYWYQQSLDQGLQFLIQYYNGEERAKGNILERFSAQQFPDLHSELNLSSLELGDSALYFCASSVYGGAYGYTFGSGTRLTVV.